There are a few counts of the clone carrying this T cell receptor (beta chain). The antigen is unknown. This record comes from a study of memory CD4+ T cells and cytomegalovirus serostatus. As for the study in general: Healthy Belgian adult donors included under ten CMV-positive and 24 CMV-negative people.

Single viable CD3+CD4+CD8-CD45RO+ cells were sorted as the memory CD4+ T cells. Serostatus was set by detecting CMV pp150, pp28, p38, p52 IgG. Study-wide results and limits: Median bootstrapped AUC for CMV status was about 0.94 originally, around 0.91 US-trained.

Profiling relied on immunoSEQ multiplex PCR, and the TCRdb table lists in-frame clones only, not all of them. The table records 50,000 to 65,000 clones, about 86% of them present only once. Sequencing used memory CD4+ T cells from blood. This clonotype was obtained from an adult in good health and CMV-seropositive.

CDR3 in amino acids: CASSAGQLNTGELFF. The CDR3 nucleotides read TGTGCCAGCAGCGCAGGACAGCTGAACACCGGGGAGCTGTTTTTT. The chain uses TRBV9 and TRBJ2-2; possibly TRBD1 for D (6 bases). CDR3 length: 15 residues. V was cut by 3 bases and J by 1 base, with 10 bases left in between. CDR1 is SGDLS and CDR2 is YYNGEE in the germline V gene.